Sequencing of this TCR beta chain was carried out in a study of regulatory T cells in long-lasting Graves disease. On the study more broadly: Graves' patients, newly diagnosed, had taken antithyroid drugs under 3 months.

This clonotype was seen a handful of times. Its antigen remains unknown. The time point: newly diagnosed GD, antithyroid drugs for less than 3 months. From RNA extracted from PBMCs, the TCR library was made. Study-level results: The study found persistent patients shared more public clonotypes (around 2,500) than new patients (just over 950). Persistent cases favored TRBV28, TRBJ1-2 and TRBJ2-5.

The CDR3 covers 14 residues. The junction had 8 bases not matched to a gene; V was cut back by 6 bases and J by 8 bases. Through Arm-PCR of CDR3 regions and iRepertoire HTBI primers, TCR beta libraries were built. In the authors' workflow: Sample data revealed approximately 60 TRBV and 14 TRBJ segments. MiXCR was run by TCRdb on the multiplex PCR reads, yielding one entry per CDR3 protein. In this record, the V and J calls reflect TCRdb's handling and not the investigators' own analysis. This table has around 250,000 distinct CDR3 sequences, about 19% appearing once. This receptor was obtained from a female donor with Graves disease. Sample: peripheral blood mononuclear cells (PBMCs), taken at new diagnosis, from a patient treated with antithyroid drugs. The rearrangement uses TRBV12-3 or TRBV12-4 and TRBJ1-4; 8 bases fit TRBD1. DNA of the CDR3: TGTGCCAGCAGCCGACAGGGGCCCCAAGAAAAACTGTTTTTT. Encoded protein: CASSRQGPQEKLFF.